The entry below gives a single T cell receptor beta chain sequence along with its context. Its antigen is currently not known. Base qualities are missing; no much larger clone stands one base away. RNA was extracted with the RNeasy kit and roughly 0.45 to 1 ug was reverse transcribed using random hexamers. TCR beta CDR3 regions were amplified with the immunoSEQ multiplex PCR assay covering 54 Vbeta and 13 Jbeta segments. PCR amplification bias was corrected using a synthetic template baseline for primer optimization and computational correction. The original methods were these. Reads were annotated to V, D and J genes per IMGT and analyzed with immunoSEQ Analyzer, keeping only productive sequences. Clonality was calculated as one minus the Shannon entropy normalized by log2 of the number of productive unique sequences. For each patient and control, public and private clones were evaluated among the 100 most prevalent clones. Clones were defined as Susac-specific when absent from the healthy and MS cohorts, from approximately 970 published viral clones and from other ImmuneACCESS disease sequences. The public sequencing data were trimmed at Q25 with fastp and processed into clonotypes with MiXCR by TCRdb, which kept only in-frame beta chains. Entries are consolidated by CDR3 protein sequence, retaining the most common genes and DNA. These V and J calls originate from TCRdb's pipeline instead of the authors' own analysis. A total of about 150,000 distinct CDR3 sequences appear in this sample, approximately 95% of them only once. Approximately 0.094% of the sample comes from the top ten.

Peripheral blood CD8+ and CD4+ T cells from healthy donors, Susac syndrome patients and multiple sclerosis patients were profiled using high-throughput TCR beta sequencing. The multiple sclerosis controls were treatment-naive patients whose relapsing-remitting disease, either stable or active, fulfilled the revised McDonald criteria. CD8+ TEMRA cells were enriched by FACS, while bulk CD8+ and CD4+ T cells were purified by magnetic negative isolation. Blood was drawn into EDTA tubes, processed within 24 hours, and PBMCs were isolated by density gradient centrifugation. PBMCs intended for TCR sequencing were cryopreserved in liquid nitrogen and were subsequently thawed in a 37 degrees C water bath. A purity of at least 90% was achieved for sorted or isolated CD4+, CD8+ and CD8+ TEMRA cells. Looking up the germline V gene (reference sequence) yields CDR1 LNHDA and CDR2 SQIVND. Taken from cysteine to phenylalanine, the CDR3 has 14 residues. Only the CDR3 region is kept as DNA, spanning 42 bases read in frame from base 1. V is pared back by 5 bases and J by 2 bases, with 13 bases lying between the germline termini.

This record belongs to a study of CD8 T cells in Susac syndrome (dated by TCRdb to 2018 to 2020). About the investigation overall: Whether CD8+ T cell activation and differentiation in Susac syndrome was antigen driven was tested using repertoire sequencing. Overall study outcomes, separate from this receptor: The study acknowledged that relatively few individuals were included in the TCR sequencing and HLA analysis.

The receptor was derived from a human donor with multiple sclerosis. Sequencing used CD4+ T cells from PBMCs. The chain is made from TRBV19 and TRBJ2-7; the D match is possibly TRBD1 or TRBD2, with 5 bases aligned in each. The encoded CDR3 is CASSSWDQTYEQYF. The base sequence is TGTGCCAGTAGTTCCTGGGACCAAACCTACGAGCAGTACTTC.